These T cell receptor beta chains were read from a single sample in a study of T cells after posttransplantation cyclophosphamide. Using immunoSEQ multiplex PCR, the repertoire was profiled, and TCRdb retains in-frame clones only, with some absent. The specimen has around 30,000 clones, none found just once. Sequencing input: PBMCs. Every receptor here comes from a woman aged 55-70 years in good health, CMV-negative, and a related stem cell transplant donor. The CDR3 runs from the conserved cysteine through the conserved F or W. The D gene is left open where the match is weak. Where a row states a size, it is once, few, many or the class of an expanded clone; other rows omit it.

TRBV5-1	many	.	TRBJ2-1	TGCGCCAGCAGCCCGTCGGCAGGAAACCTGTTCTTC	CASSPSAGNLFF
TRBV7-9	many	TRBD1	TRBJ1-2	TGTGCCAGCAGCTACGGGACAGGGGCCTACACCTTC	CASSYGTGAYTF
TRBV5-1	many	TRBD1	TRBJ2-1	TGCGCCAGCAGCTTAAGCGACAGGGGACCGAATGCGGTCTTC	CASSLSDRGPNAVF
TRBV7-2	many	.	TRBJ1-3	TGTGCCAGCAGCTTAGGGAGGACACCAGGAAACACCATATATTTT	CASSLGRTPGNTIYF
TRBV12-3/TRBV12-4	few	.	TRBJ1-1	TGTGCCAGCAGCTTTGTGAACACTGAAGCTTTCTTT	CASSFVNTEAFF
TRBV4-1	many	TRBD2	TRBJ2-1	TGCGCCAGCAGCCCGACGTTAGCGGGAGAGGCTTTCGATGAGCAGTTCTTC	CASSPTLAGEAFDEQFF
TRBV6-5	many	.	TRBJ1-1	TGTGCCAGCAGTTACTTCCGGACAGCGAACACTGAAGCTTTCTTT	CASSYFRTANTEAFF
TRBV7-9	many	.	TRBJ1-4	TGTGCCGCCGCAGCAACTAATGAAAAACTGTTTTTT	CAAAATNEKLFF
TRBV7-2	.	TRBD2	TRBJ2-3	TGTGCCAGCAGCTTTAACGGTCTAGCGGGGCTTTCGGGAGATACGCAGTATTTT	CASSFNGLAGLSGDTQYF
TRBV6-1	.	.	TRBJ2-3	TGTGCCAGCAGTCCGTCCACTAGCCGCGCAGATACGCAGTATTTT	CASSPSTSRADTQYF
TRBV10-2	many	.	TRBJ1-4	TGCGCCAGCAGTGAGCATAGGGAGGGGAGAAAACTGTTTTTT	CASSEHREGRKLFF
TRBV14	many	TRBD1	TRBJ1-1	TGTGCCAGCAGCCAGTGGACAGGAGTGAACACTGAAGCTTTCTTT	CASSQWTGVNTEAFF
TRBV15	medium-sized	.	TRBJ2-7	TGTGCCACCAGCAGAGCCTCCCAGTCTTCCGAGCAGTACTTC	CATSRASQSSEQYF
TRBV24-1	few	.	TRBJ2-5	TGTGCCACCAGTGATTGGGGCAGGATGTCAGAGACCCAGTACTTC	CATSDWGRMSETQYF
TRBV19	many	TRBD2	TRBJ2-1	TGTGCCAGTAGTATAAAAAGCGGGAGGGTGCAGTTCTTC	CASSIKSGRVQFF
TRBV19	few	.	TRBJ1-5	TGTGCCAGTAGTCGTCAGGGAGGGAACAATCAGCCCCAGCATTTT	CASSRQGGNNQPQHF
TRBV5-4	.	.	TRBJ2-7	TGTGCCAGCACCCGGGACTCCAAAGTCTACGAGCAGTACTTC	CASTRDSKVYEQYF
TRBV5-1	many	TRBD2	TRBJ2-1	TGCGCCAGCAGCAACTTAGCGGGGGGCTCCTACAATGAGCAGTTCTTC	CASSNLAGGSYNEQFF
TRBV7-9	many	.	TRBJ2-1	TGTGCCAGCAGCTTAGTCCAGGGGCCTATGGATGAGCAGTTCTTC	CASSLVQGPMDEQFF
TRBV7-9	many	TRBD1	TRBJ1-2	TGTGCCAGCAGCGGACAGGGGGATGGCTACACCTTC	CASSGQGDGYTF
TRBV5-1	many	TRBD1	TRBJ1-4	TGCGCCAGCAGCCCGGGACAGGGGAATGAAAAACTGTTTTTT	CASSPGQGNEKLFF
TRBV6-2/TRBV6-3	few	.	TRBJ1-5	TGTGCCAGCAGGGGGGGGGACCAGCCCCAGCATTTT	CASRGGDQPQHF
TRBV5-1	few	.	TRBJ2-5	TGCGCCAGCAGCCCAAGTGGGGGCGTGGTGTCCCAGTACTTC	CASSPSGGVVSQYF
TRBV27	.	.	TRBJ2-1	TGTGCCAGCAGCGGGCGGGGTGGATTGAATGAGCAGTTCTTC	CASSGRGGLNEQFF
TRBV7-2	many	TRBD2	TRBJ2-1	TGTGCCAGCACACAACAGCGGGAGCTTGAGCAGTTCTTC	CASTQQRELEQFF
TRBV6-1	.	TRBD2	TRBJ2-5	TGTGCCAGCAGTGCGGGACTAGGGGACGGAGAGACCCAGTACTTC	CASSAGLGDGETQYF
TRBV18	many	TRBD2	TRBJ2-1	TGTGCCAGCTCCATTCTACTAGCGGGAGACGTCAATGAGCAGTTCTTC	CASSILLAGDVNEQFF
TRBV14	many	TRBD2	TRBJ2-7	TGTGCCAGCAGCCAAAGACTAGCGGGGGGCTACGAGCAGTACTTC	CASSQRLAGGYEQYF
TRBV6-1	many	.	TRBJ1-2	TGTGCCAGCACCGGCGAAGGACAGATTAACTATGGCTACACCTTC	CASTGEGQINYGYTF
TRBV18	many	.	TRBJ2-1	TGTGCCAGCTGCCTGTTGGTGGCATCCTACAATGAGCAGTTCTTC	CASCLLVASYNEQFF
TRBV2	many	TRBD1	TRBJ2-7	TGTGCCAGCATGGGGGGGCGTACAGGGGGCAAAAGATACGAGCAGTACTTC	CASMGGRTGGKRYEQYF
TRBV7-2	.	.	TRBJ2-5	TGTGCCAGCAGCTTAGGGGTGGGGGGGCCAGGTACCCAGTACTTC	CASSLGVGGPGTQYF